This T cell receptor (beta chain) was identified during a study of T cells and Merkel cell carcinoma outcomes. Study-wide points: Repertoire plus T-cell density reportedly predicted Merkel cell carcinoma outcomes.

Remarks on this clone: No antigen is known for it.

The method was immunoSEQ multiplex PCR; TCRdb's version includes in-frame clones alone and lacks a portion of them. The sample lists some 3,300 clones; almost 80% were seen once. The CDR3 consists of 15 residues. Looked up from germline, CDR1 is SGHRS and CDR2 is YFSETQ. V was cut by 4 bases and J by 4 bases, with 17 bases left in between. This chain joins TRBV5-1 and TRBJ1-2, with D possibly TRBD1 on 5 matching bases. This clonotype originated in a human donor with Merkel cell carcinoma. The sequenced material came from tumor tissue from Merkel cell carcinoma. The CDR3 reads CASSPWADSGYGYTF. DNA for the CDR3: TGCGCCAGCAGCCCCTGGGCTGACAGCGGCTATGGCTACACCTTC.